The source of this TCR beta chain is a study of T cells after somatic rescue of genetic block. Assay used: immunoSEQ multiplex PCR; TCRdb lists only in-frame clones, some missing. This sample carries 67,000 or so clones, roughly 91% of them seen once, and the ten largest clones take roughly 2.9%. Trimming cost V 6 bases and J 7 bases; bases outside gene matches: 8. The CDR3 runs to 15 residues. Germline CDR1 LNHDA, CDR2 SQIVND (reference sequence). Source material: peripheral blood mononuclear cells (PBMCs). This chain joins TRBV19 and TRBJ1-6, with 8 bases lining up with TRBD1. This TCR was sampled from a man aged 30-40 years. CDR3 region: CASSLDRGSNSPLHF. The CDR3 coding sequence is TGTGCCAGTAGCCTCGACAGGGGTTCAAATTCACCCCTCCACTTT.